The 24 T cell receptor beta chains presented below share a single source sample, sequenced in a study of T-cell reconstitution after alpha-beta-depleted transplantation in children (dated by TCRdb to 2015 to 2016). Library prep was done by PCR. Sequencing took place on an Illumina HiSeq 2500. Molecular barcoding was employed in the preparation of TCR libraries, with unique molecular identifiers being used to normalize TCRbeta repertoire quantification. TCRdb took the public reads, trimmed them with fastp at Q25, ran MiXCR for clone calling and kept in-frame beta chains. Every CDR3 protein is listed once, alongside the most common genes and DNA of its rows. This sample gives about 340,000 distinct CDR3 sequences in total; 10% to 15% of them show up just once. About 4.5% of the sample is held by the ten biggest clonotypes. The source was PBMCs, collected from the stem cell graft. These TCRs come from a human donor who donated a stem cell graft to a child with Fanconi anemia.

J is TRBJ2-2 and V is TRBV4-3; perhaps D is TRBD1 or TRBD2 (6 bases each). V was shortened by 1 base and J by 4 bases, with 10 bases between the two germline ends. The CDR3 totals 15 residues. Per germline, CDR1 LGHNA and CDR2 YSLEER. CDR3 amino acids: CASSQAGAGTGELFF. In DNA form, the CDR3 reads TGCGCCAGCAGCCAAGCGGGGGCGGGCACCGGGGAGCTGTTTTTT.

The sample holds one count of this clonotype. The chain uses TRBV2 and TRBJ1-5; D possibly corresponds to TRBD1 (6 bases). Germline CDR1 reads SNHLY; CDR2 reads FYNNEI. This CDR3 comprises 15 residues. The V gene lost 6 bases and the J gene lost 4 bases, with 16 bases spanning the gap. The DNA for the CDR3 is TGTGCCAGCAGACCACAGGGTTTTCGAAATCAGCCCCAGCATTTT. This codes for CASRPQGFRNQPQHF.

This clonotype was seen many times. The chain couples TRBV7-3 to TRBJ2-1; no reliable D call. The CDR3 totals 16 residues. Per germline, CDR1 SGHTA and CDR2 FQGTGA. The V gene lost 2 bases and the J gene lost 0 bases, with 11 bases spanning the gap. The CDR3 spells CASSLGSGSSYNEQFF. The DNA for the CDR3 is TGTGCCAGCAGCTTAGGTTCGGGTAGCTCCTACAATGAGCAGTTCTTC.

This clonotype occurred a few times. This chain uses TRBV7-2 with TRBJ2-7, with TRBD1 matching over 8 bases. The germline V gene has CDR1 SGHTA and CDR2 FQGNSA. V trimming: 5 bases; J trimming: 1 base; junction bases outside the gene matches: 7. The CDR3 sequence is 15 residues long. The CDR3 DNA sequence: TGTGCCAGCAGCCATTACGGGACAGGATCCTACGAGCAGTACGTC. Its protein is CASSHYGTGSYEQYV.

This clonotype was counted a few times. The V gene is TRBV7-3, the J gene TRBJ2-1; TRBD2 matches 8 bases. Germline values: CDR1 SGHTA, CDR2 FQGTGA. The CDR3 has 15 amino acids. V lost 0 bases to trimming and J lost 7 bases; unmatched junction nucleotides: 5. The CDR3 here is CASSLTSGALNEQFF. The CDR3 DNA follows: TGTGCCAGCAGCTTAACTAGCGGGGCGCTTAATGAGCAGTTCTTC.

This clonotype turned up a few times. This rearrangement joins TRBV6-5 to TRBJ2-7, with 7 bases matching TRBD2. Germline CDR1 MNHEY, CDR2 SVGAGI. V trimming: 6 bases; J trimming: 6 bases; junction bases outside the gene matches: 5. CDR3 length: 12 amino acids. The CDR3 reads CASSSQRGEQYF. The CDR3 DNA reads as TGTGCCAGCAGCTCCCAGCGGGGCGAGCAGTACTTC.

Points on this clonotype: Since a much larger clone is just one base distant, this may be a read error. CDR3 sequence: CASSYSEQFF. The CDR3 nucleotides read TGTGCCAGCAGTTATAGTGAGCAGTTCTTC. The chain recombines TRBV12-3 or TRBV12-4 with TRBJ2-1, with D hard to call. Trimming removed 4 bases at V and 9 bases at J, with 4 bases between. The CDR3 has 10 amino acids.

This clonotype was found many times. The genes are TRBV18 and TRBJ2-5, with D perhaps being TRBD1 or TRBD2 (5 bases each). V was shortened by 3 bases and J by 4 bases, with 12 bases between the two germline ends. Germline V gives CDR1 KGHSH, CDR2 LQKENI. CDR3 length: 14 amino acids. The CDR3, as DNA: TGTGCCAGCTCACCCGACAGTACTAGAGAGACCCAGTACTTC. This encodes CASSPDSTRETQYF.

This clonotype came up a few times. This chain uses TRBV7-9 with TRBJ1-5, with a weak D call TRBD1 (6 bases). Germline V gene data show CDR1 as SEHNR and CDR2 as FQNEAQ (reference sequence). The CDR3 extends over 15 amino acids. V was cut by 4 bases and J by 4 bases, with 14 bases left in between. This CDR3 is CASSSGASWNQPQHF. The CDR3, as DNA: TGTGCCAGCAGCTCGGGGGCAAGTTGGAATCAGCCCCAGCATTTT.

The table lists this clonotype with many counts. The chain joins TRBV29-1 to TRBJ1-1; D ambiguous. This CDR3 contains 11 residues. V was cut by 7 bases and J by 0 bases, with 6 bases left in between. The germline CDR1 and CDR2 sequences are SQVTM and ANQGSEA. Here the CDR3 DNA reads TGCAGCGGTAGGTTGAACACTGAAGCTTTCTTT. This gives the protein CSGRLNTEAFF.

The chain joins TRBV7-9 to TRBJ1-1; maybe TRBD1 (5 bases). The CDR3 runs 14 residues. Trimming shortened V by 1 base and J by 4 bases, and 10 bases separated the two germline ends. In germline, CDR1 is SEHNR, CDR2 FQNEAQ (reference sequence). In DNA, the CDR3 is TGTGCCAGCAGCTTAGGGGGGATCGGCACTGAAGCTTTCTTT. This translates into CASSLGGIGTEAFF.

This sequence joins TRBV5-1 and TRBJ2-1, with 8 bases aligning to TRBD1. J gave up 3 bases and V 4 bases, and 6 bases lay outside the gene matches. Per the germline V gene, CDR1 is SGHRS and CDR2 is YFSETQ. CDR3 size: 15 residues. The CDR3 sequence: CASSQGTGVYNEQFF. Here the CDR3 DNA reads TGCGCCAGCAGCCAAGGGACAGGTGTCTACAATGAGCAGTTCTTC.

The chain is built from TRBV6-2 or TRBV6-3 and TRBJ1-2; D gene unclear. V gave up 2 bases and J gave up 4 bases, with 5 bases separating them. The CDR3 has 12 amino acids. Germline V gene sequence: CDR1 MNHEY, CDR2 SVGEGT. The DNA of the CDR3 is TGTGCCAGCAGTTACGAGTCCTATGGCTACACCTTC. Its protein is CASSYESYGYTF.

The genes are TRBV10-2 and TRBJ1-2; weak D call: TRBD1 (5 bases). CDR1 WSHSY and CDR2 SAAADI come from the germline V gene. The CDR3 totals 14 residues. Trimming removed 6 bases from V and 2 bases from J, with 13 bases in between. CDR3 bases: TGCGCCAGCAGGCCCAGTAGGGGAAACTATGGCTACACCTTC. It is translated as CASRPSRGNYGYTF.

This clonotype was observed a handful of times. This sequence joins TRBV5-1 and TRBJ1-1; a possible D gene is TRBD1 (5 bases). The length of the CDR3 is 15 residues. Trimming cost V 4 bases and J 1 base, with 14 bases left between them. In germline, CDR1 is SGHRS, CDR2 YFSETQ. CDR3 protein: CASSDPGTGNTEAFF. The CDR3 DNA sequence: TGCGCCAGCAGCGACCCCGGGACGGGGAACACTGAAGCTTTCTTT. The variable domain in full, with the rest retrieved from reference TRBV5-1 and TRBJ1-1, is KAGVTQTPRYLIKTRGQQVTLSCSPISGHRSVSWYQQTPGQGLQFLFEYFSETQRNKGNFPGRFSGRQFSNSRSEMNVSTLELGDSALYLCASSDPGTGNTEAFFGQGTRLTVV.

The genes are TRBV3-1 and TRBJ1-1, with 7 bases identical to TRBD1. This CDR3 is 13 amino acids long. CDR1 and CDR2 (germline): LGHDT, YNNKEL (reference sequence). The J segment lost 11 bases and the V segment lost 3 bases, leaving 9 bases of the junction unmatched. For the CDR3, the DNA is TGTGCCAGCAGCCAGAGAACAGGGGAACCTGCTTTCTTT. This gives the protein CASSQRTGEPAFF.

The sample holds a few counts of this clonotype. The chain has TRBV3-1 and TRBJ2-3; 10 bases are a match to TRBD1. Germline V gene sequence: CDR1 LGHDT, CDR2 YNNKEL (reference sequence). This CDR3 is 17 amino acids long. With 1 base clipped from V and 2 bases from J, the junction kept 6 bases outside the gene matches. The CDR3 nucleotides read TGTGCCAGCAGCCAAGTTCGGGGGACAGGGGCCACAGATACGCAGTATTTT. The encoded protein is CASSQVRGTGATDTQYF.

This clonotype was picked up many times. This rearrangement joins TRBV15 to TRBJ2-5; maybe TRBD1 (5 bases). This CDR3 contains 14 residues. CDR1 is LNHNV and CDR2 is YYDKDF in the germline V gene (reference sequence). Trimming pared 5 bases from V and 6 bases from J, leaving 16 bases between. In nucleotides, the CDR3 is TGTGCCACCAGCCCGAGTTCCAGGGATCAGACCCAGTACTTC. Its protein is CATSPSSRDQTQYF. Filled out from reference TRBV15 and TRBJ2-5, the complete variable domain reads DAMVIQNPRYQVTQFGKPVTLSCSQTLNHNVMYWYQQKSSQAPKLLFHYYDKDFNNEADTPDNFQSRRPNTSFCFLDIRSPGLGDTAMYLCATSPSSRDQTQYFGPGTRLLVL.

In regard to this clonotype: Possible read error: a much larger clone is one base away. CDR3 sequence reads: CASKKTGGTDTQYF. The CDR3 coding sequence is TGTGCCAGCAAGAAAACAGGGGGCACAGATACGCAGTATTTT. The gene calls are TRBV7-2 and TRBJ2-3; 7 positions agree with TRBD1. V dropped 7 bases and J dropped 1; count of bases not matched to a gene: 5. The V gene's germline CDR1 is SGHTA and CDR2 FQGNSA. CDR3 length equals 14 residues.

This clonotype occurred a few times. One base away lies a much larger clone, so this may be a sequencing read error. The rearrangement uses TRBV7-2 and TRBJ2-1; the D is unclear. CDR3 size: 11 residues. Trimming cost V 0 bases and J 9 bases, with 3 bases left between them. Germline V gene sequence: CDR1 SGHTA, CDR2 FQGNSA. CDR3 sequence (DNA): TGTGCCAGCAGCTTAGCCAGTGAGCAGTTCTTC. It translates to CASSLASEQFF. Supplemented by reference TRBV7-2 and TRBJ2-1, the full variable domain reads GAGVSQSPSNKVTEKGKDVELRCDPISGHTALYWYRQSLGQGLEFLIYFQGNSAPDKSGLPSDRFSAERTGGSVSTLTIQRTQQEDSAVYLCASSLASEQFFGPGTRLTVL.

The chain has TRBV28 and TRBJ1-1; 9 nucleotides line up with TRBD1. Looked up from germline, CDR1 is MDHEN and CDR2 is SYDVKM. After removal of 7 bases from V and 6 bases from J, the junction contained 9 bases not matched to a gene. The CDR3 is 14 residues long. CDR3 residues: CASNTGGPVAEAFF. Here the CDR3 DNA reads TGTGCCAGCAATACAGGGGGCCCGGTCGCTGAAGCTTTCTTT. The full variable domain, its missing parts supplied by reference TRBV28 and TRBJ1-1, is DVKVTQSSRYLVKRTGEKVFLECVQDMDHENMFWYRQDPGLGLRLIYFSYDVKMKEKGDIPEGYSVSREKKERFSLILESASTNQTSMYLCASNTGGPVAEAFFGQGTRLTVV.

V usage is TRBV21-1 and J usage is TRBJ2-5; the table calls TRBD1, which could not be checked here. TRBV21-1 is given as a pseudogene. The CDR3 extends over 13 amino acids. CDR3 coding DNA: TGTGCCAGGGAGGAGAGGGTGATGGAGACCCAGTACTTC. Amino acid sequence: CAREERVMETQYF.

This clonotype showed up just a few times. The rearrangement links TRBV6-1 to TRBJ2-6; no clear D. The germline CDR1 and CDR2 sequences are MNHNS and SASEGT. V lost 10 bases to trimming and J lost 6 bases, with 10 bases between them. The length of the CDR3 is 12 residues. The CDR3 nucleotides read TGTGCCACCAACACGGTGGCCAACGTCCTGACTTTC. Its protein is CATNTVANVLTF.

The chain recombines TRBV25-1 with TRBJ2-7, with D perhaps matching TRBD2 (5 bases). Germline values: CDR1 MGHDK, CDR2 SYGVNS. This CDR3 is 14 amino acids long. V shed 4 bases and J shed 2 bases, with 12 bases lying between them. CDR3 nucleotide sequence: TGTGCCAGCAGTGCCCCGTGGGAGCCCTACGAGCAGTACTTC. It translates to CASSAPWEPYEQYF.